Described below is a single T cell receptor beta chain sequence and its context. CDR1 and CDR2 from the germline V gene are MDHEN and SYDVKM. This CDR3 has 13 residues. Trimming removed 3 bases at V and 4 bases at J, with 10 bases between. The sample is drawn from a study of blood T cell repertoires in COVID-19. Clones were read by immunoSEQ multiplex PCR, and TCRdb kept only the in-frame ones, dropping some. The sample records more than 200,000 clones, approximately 80% being singletons. The chain employs TRBV28 and TRBJ2-7; maybe TRBD2 (6 bases). Sequences were obtained from PBMCs or T cells enriched from blood (not recorded which). The clonotype originates from a woman aged 40 to 50 with acute COVID-19. For the CDR3, the DNA is TGTGCCAGCAGTTTCTCGGGAGTTTACGAGCAGTACTTC. This encodes CASSFSGVYEQYF.